A single TCR beta chain is shown here with its context. These data belong to a study of blood T cell repertoires in COVID-19. About the study: Sites across the United States, Italy and Spain contributed samples from acute and convalescent COVID-19.

The V end lost 2 bases, the J end lost 10 bases, and 12 bases lay between the germline ends. The length of the CDR3 is 13 residues. Germline V gene data show CDR1 as MNHEY and CDR2 as SMNVEV (reference sequence). Data came from immunoSEQ multiplex PCR; TCRdb stores just in-frame clones and leaves some out. This table has some 200,000 clones, roughly 84% appearing once. The clonotype originates from a woman in her forties who had recovered from COVID-19. The J gene is TRBJ2-1, the V gene TRBV27, with a weak D call TRBD1 (5 bases). The specimen sequenced was peripheral blood. Written as DNA, the CDR3 is TGTGCCAGCAGTTTAACCCCAGGGCGGGAGCAGTTCTTC. Its protein product is CASSLTPGREQFF.